What follows are 10 T cell receptor beta chains derived from one specimen sequenced in a study of memory CD4+ T cells and cytomegalovirus serostatus. The sort gate was single viable CD3+CD4+CD8-CD45RO+ cells for memory CD4+ T cells. The data were produced by immunoSEQ multiplex PCR, yet TCRdb's version contains in-frame clones alone and is incomplete. The table has roughly 50,000 clones, 70% to 85% seen once. Material for sequencing was memory CD4+ T cells from blood. The receptors originated from an adult in good health and CMV-seronegative.

The gene calls are TRBV11-2 and TRBJ1-3, with D hard to call. V dropped 1 base and J dropped 7 bases, with 11 bases sitting between them. The CDR3 loop spans 14 amino acids. CDR1 is SGHAT, CDR2 FQNNGV, per germline. In DNA form, the CDR3 reads TGTGCCAGCAGCTTAGCTATGGGTGGGAACACCATATATTTT. Its protein product is CASSLAMGGNTIYF. The full variable domain, completed using reference TRBV11-2 and TRBJ1-3, is EAGVAQSPRYKIIEKRQSVAFWCNPISGHATLYWYQQILGQGPKLLIQFQNNGVVDDSQLPKDRFSAERLKGVDSTLKIQPAKLEDSAVYLCASSLAMGGNTIYFGEGSWLTVV.

The V call is TRBV7-2, the J call TRBJ1-4; D is possibly TRBD1 (6 bases). CDR3 length: 16 amino acids. V lost 4 bases and J lost 8, with 20 bases in between. CDR1 SGHTA and CDR2 FQGNSA come from the germline V gene. DNA for the CDR3: TGTGCCAGCAGCTCAGTCGGTAGTGGGGGGCGCGAAAAACTGTTTTTT. As protein: CASSSVGSGGREKLFF.

The genes are TRBV5-1 and TRBJ2-2; 8 bases are shared with TRBD1. The CDR3 is 16 amino acids. V shed 3 bases and J 2 bases; nucleotides not matched to a gene: 6. Germline V gene lookup returns CDR1 SGHRS and CDR2 YFSETQ. The CDR3: CASSSWTGFNTGELFF. Here the CDR3 DNA reads TGCGCCAGCAGCTCCTGGACAGGGTTTAACACCGGGGAGCTGTTTTTT.

The chain has TRBV19 and TRBJ1-4; a possible D gene is TRBD1 (6 bases). Per germline, CDR1 LNHDA and CDR2 SQIVND (reference sequence). V was trimmed by 3 bases and J by 6 bases, leaving 14 bases between them. The CDR3 totals 15 residues. The CDR3 DNA follows: TGTGCCAGTAGTATTCCCGGGACACCAGATGAAAAACTGTTTTTT. Amino acid sequence: CASSIPGTPDEKLFF.

This clone has just a few counts. The gene calls are TRBV7-9 and TRBJ1-5; possibly TRBD1 for D (6 bases). V was cut by 5 bases and J by 6 bases, with 14 bases left in between. CDR1 and CDR2 (germline): SEHNR, FQNEAQ (reference sequence). This CDR3 is 14 amino acids long. The chain's CDR3 is CASSPWGAIQPQHF. The CDR3 bases are TGTGCCAGCAGCCCTTGGGGGGCTATTCAGCCCCAGCATTTT. Based on the CDR3 plus reference TRBV7-9 and TRBJ1-5, the full variable domain is DTGVSQNPRHKITKRGQNVTFRCDPISEHNRLYWYRQTLGQGPEFLTYFQNEAQLEKSRLLSDRFSAERPKGSFSTLEIQRTEQGDSAMYLCASSPWGAIQPQHFGDGTRLSIL.

The gene calls are TRBV2 and TRBJ2-2; 11 bases are a match to TRBD2. V trimming: 6 bases; J trimming: 3 bases; junction bases outside the gene matches: 3. This CDR3 is built from 15 residues. The V gene's germline CDR1 is SNHLY and CDR2 FYNNEI. CDR3 in amino acids: CASSLGLADTGELFF. CDR3 sequence (DNA): TGTGCCAGCAGCCTGGGACTAGCGGACACCGGGGAGCTGTTTTTT.

The chain is built from TRBV27 and TRBJ1-1, with a tentative D call TRBD1 (6 bases). CDR1 is MNHEY, CDR2 SMNVEV, per germline (reference sequence). Deletions cut 6 bases from V and 1 base from J, with 12 bases between. This CDR3 contains 14 residues. CDR3 protein: CASRSLQGNTEAFF. CDR3 nucleotides: TGTGCCAGCAGGAGCCTACAGGGGAACACTGAAGCTTTCTTT.

This clone appeared a single time. V gene TRBV4-1 combines with J gene TRBJ1-6; 9 bases match TRBD1. CDR3 length: 15 amino acids. In germline, CDR1 is MGHRA, CDR2 YSYEKL. V was pared by 4 bases and J by 6 bases, with 4 bases of the junction left unmatched. The chain's CDR3 is CASSPRDRVNSPLHF. CDR3 coding DNA: TGCGCCAGCAGCCCCCGGGACAGGGTTAATTCACCCCTCCACTTT.

The chain recombines TRBV7-2 with TRBJ1-5, with D possibly TRBD1 on 6 matching bases. Germline CDR1 reads SGHTA; CDR2 reads FQGNSA. Trimming cost V 2 bases and J 5 bases, with 10 bases left between them. This CDR3 is 14 amino acids long. CDR3: CASSLQEGDQPQHF. The DNA of the CDR3 is TGTGCCAGCAGCTTACAGGAGGGGGATCAGCCCCAGCATTTT.

The rearrangement uses TRBV27 and TRBJ2-3; TRBD2 aligns across 11 bases. Germline-derived CDR1 and CDR2 are MNHEY and SMNVEV (reference sequence). With V trimmed by 4 bases and J by 3 bases, 3 bases remained unmatched. The CDR3 spans 15 residues. The CDR3 loop reads CASSYSGGATDTQYF. Written as DNA, the CDR3 is TGTGCCAGCAGTTATAGCGGGGGGGCAACAGATACGCAGTATTTT.